This T cell receptor beta chain stems from a study of glioma-infiltrating T cells after dendritic cell vaccination. The method was immunoSEQ multiplex PCR; TCRdb's version includes in-frame clones alone and lacks a portion of them. In the table there are under 100,000 clones, roughly 90% of which are singletons. This CDR3 spans 15 amino acids. V dropped 0 bases and J dropped 10; count of bases not matched to a gene: 1. CDR1 and CDR2 (germline): SGHTS, YDEGEE. The sample was blood, taken before dendritic cell vaccination. The chain is built from TRBV5-8 and TRBJ2-1, with 16 bases that match TRBD2. This TCR was recovered from a human donor with glioblastoma. CDR3 sequence: CASSLEGLAGGEQFF. The CDR3 coding sequence is TGTGCCAGCAGCTTGGAGGGACTAGCGGGAGGGGAGCAGTTCTTC.